Presented here are 21 T cell receptor beta chains from one specimen sequenced in a study of CD8+ T cells in alopecia areata (dated by TCRdb to 2017 to 2018). Receptor libraries were prepared by the immunoSEQ multiplex PCR assay. RNA was extracted from all samples and reverse transcribed into cDNA as template for TCR sequencing. Imported from immuneACCESS, the table was reduced by TCRdb to in-frame sequences with V and J called. These copies leave out some clones; in studies compared against another copy, an unresolved V gene accounts for under half, and the cause of the remainder is not known. The sample table records about 190,000 clones; roughly three fifths of these occur just once. Over 10% of the sample is held by the ten biggest clonotypes. The label giving this sample's time point can be read as: 20 to 30 weeks on oral tofacitinib. The sample's treatment or condition label, decoded: oral pan-JAK inhibitor, 5-10 mg twice daily.

This material consisted of CD8+ T cells sorted from blood, taken at week 24, from a patient treated with tofacitinib. Receptors originate from a human donor with alopecia areata.

This clone turned up a few times. The V call is TRBV7-9, the J call TRBJ2-7, with D maybe TRBD2 (6 bases). V was trimmed by 5 bases and J by 1 base, leaving 12 bases between them. The CDR3 is 14 residues long. CDR1 SEHNR and CDR2 FQNEAQ come from the germline V gene (reference sequence). The CDR3, as DNA: TGTGCCAGCAGCCGGGACTCCCTATCCTACGAGCAGTACTTC. Translating gives CASSRDSLSYEQYF.

The chain joins TRBV5-1 to TRBJ1-1; TRBD1 aligns across 8 bases. The CDR3 extends over 14 amino acids. Germline CDR1 reads SGHRS; CDR2 reads YFSETQ. V was clipped by 0 bases and J by 5 bases; unmatched bases: 3. The DNA of the CDR3 is TGCGCCAGCAGCTTGGGGACAGGGTTAACTGAAGCTTTCTTT. It is translated as CASSLGTGLTEAFF.

This chain joins TRBV27 and TRBJ2-1; D gene ambiguous. V was shortened by 7 bases and J by 3 bases, with 10 bases between the two germline ends. The CDR3 length is 13 residues. Germline V CDR1 and CDR2: MNHEY, SMNVEV (reference sequence). In DNA, the CDR3 is TGTGCCAGCACCGGGCGGCTCTACAATGAGCAGTTCTTC. This sequence encodes CASTGRLYNEQFF.

A note on this clone: At the DNA level, this CDR3 is encoded by other sequences in the same sample as well. The chain joins TRBV29-1 to TRBJ2-1, with 7 nucleotides matching TRBD2. The ends lost 6 bases at V and 1 base at J; junction bases unmatched: 3. CDR3 length: 13 amino acids. In germline, CDR1 is SQVTM, CDR2 ANQGSEA. CDR3 sequence reads: CSVTGGSYNEQFF. The CDR3, as DNA: TGCAGCGTGACCGGGGGGTCCTACAATGAGCAGTTCTTC.

The chain carries TRBV27 and TRBJ2-3, with D unclear. This CDR3 is 14 amino acids long. V lost 5 bases, J lost 3 bases, and 12 bases lay in between. The germline V gene has CDR1 MNHEY and CDR2 SMNVEV (reference sequence). CDR3 region: CASSLGSGTDTQYF. The CDR3, as DNA: TGTGCCAGCAGTCTAGGGTCGGGTACAGATACGCAGTATTTT.

The chain joins TRBV27 to TRBJ2-6; D is unclear. The CDR3 consists of 14 residues. Trimming shortened V by 1 base and J by 0 bases, and 1 base separated the two germline ends. The germline CDR1 and CDR2 sequences are MNHEY and SMNVEV (reference sequence). The CDR3 protein is CASSLFSGANVLTF. The CDR3, as DNA: TGTGCCAGCAGTTTATTCTCTGGGGCCAACGTCCTGACTTTC.

At least ten counts were recorded for this clone. The chain recombines TRBV29-1 with TRBJ1-2; possible D gene TRBD1, 6 bases. Germline V gene lookup returns CDR1 SQVTM and CDR2 ANQGSEA. The CDR3 runs to 14 residues. Deletions cut 1 base from V and 7 bases from J, with 16 bases between. The CDR3 protein is CSVEGDIVGSGYTF. The CDR3 region has the DNA TGCAGCGTTGAAGGGGACATTGTCGGCAGTGGCTACACCTTC. The variable domain in full, completed from reference TRBV29-1 and TRBJ1-2, reads SAVISQKPSRDICQRGTSLTIQCQVDSQVTMMFWYRQQPGQSLTLIATANQGSEATYESGFVIDKFPISRPNLTFSTLTVSNMSPEDSSIYLCSVEGDIVGSGYTFGSGTRLTVV.

V gene TRBV29-1 combines with J gene TRBJ2-1, with TRBD2 as a possible D gene (6 bases). Germline CDR1 and CDR2: SQVTM and ANQGSEA. The V end lost 1 base, the J end lost 0 bases, and 10 bases lay between the germline ends. The CDR3 has 15 amino acids. In DNA, the CDR3 is TGCAGCGTTGAAGGGCGGGGTATCTCCTACAATGAGCAGTTCTTC. Amino acids: CSVEGRGISYNEQFF.

This clone appeared a few times. Its ends do not fully match the called genes, so a read error is possible. V is TRBV7-7 and J is TRBJ2-5; perhaps TRBD2 as D (6 bases). Germline V lookup: CDR1 SSHAT, CDR2 FNYEAQ (reference sequence). The CDR3 extends over 15 amino acids. CDR3 region: CASSLELGLRETQYF. CDR3 bases: TGTGCTAGCAGCTTAGAACTGGGACTCCGAGAGACCCAGTACTTC.

The chain joins TRBV5-6 to TRBJ1-2; 9 nucleotides line up with TRBD1. Losses at the gene ends were 0 bases for V and 5 bases for J; bases not matched to a gene: 5. The CDR3 is made up of 15 amino acids. In germline, CDR1 is SGHDT, CDR2 YYEEEE. CDR3 nucleotides: TGTGCCAGCAGCTTGGGAAGACAGGGGGGTTATGGCTACACCTTC. Protein product: CASSLGRQGGYGYTF.

This clone was seen only a few times. This chain links TRBV2 with TRBJ2-2; no clear D. V was clipped by 7 bases and J by 5 bases, with 8 bases between them. Germline-derived CDR1 and CDR2 are SNHLY and FYNNEI. This CDR3 is 12 amino acids long. The CDR3 is CASTDGTGELFF. The CDR3 nucleotides read TGTGCCAGCACGGACGGAACCGGGGAGCTGTTTTTT.

The chain combines TRBV27 with TRBJ2-1, with D possibly matching TRBD1 (6 bases). CDR3 length: 15 residues. V lost 6 bases and J 6 bases, leaving 18 bases between the germline ends. Germline CDR1 MNHEY, CDR2 SMNVEV (reference sequence). CDR3 sequence (DNA): TGTGCCAGCAGCCTCCCCGGCAGGGGATTCAATGAGCAGTTCTTC. As protein: CASSLPGRGFNEQFF.

This clone was found a few times. The rearrangement links TRBV7-9 to TRBJ1-4; TRBD1 matches 10 bases. The CDR3 has 17 residues. Trimming removed 5 bases from V and 7 bases from J; junction bases left unmatched: 13. CDR1 SEHNR and CDR2 FQNEAQ come from the germline V gene (reference sequence). The CDR3 reads CASSPKDRGRSSEKLFF. The DNA of the CDR3 is TGTGCCAGCAGCCCTAAAGACAGGGGGCGGTCCAGTGAAAAACTGTTTTTT. Looking up the rest from reference TRBV7-9 and TRBJ1-4 gives the full variable domain: DTGVSQNPRHKITKRGQNVTFRCDPISEHNRLYWYRQTLGQGPEFLTYFQNEAQLEKSRLLSDRFSAERPKGSFSTLEIQRTEQGDSAMYLCASSPKDRGRSSEKLFFGSGTQLSVL.

The chain recombines TRBV5-1 with TRBJ2-7, with 7 bases aligning to TRBD1. Germline V CDR1 and CDR2: SGHRS, YFSETQ. The CDR3 spans 15 residues. The trim removed 0 bases at V and 3 bases at J, leaving 6 bases unmatched. CDR3 residues: CASSLEGTVFYEQYF. The CDR3 DNA reads TGCGCCAGCAGCTTGGAAGGGACAGTTTTCTACGAGCAGTACTTC.

This clone came up a few times. The chain carries TRBV30 and TRBJ1-2; perhaps TRBD1 as D (5 bases). The CDR3 length is 13 residues. Germline CDR1 GTSNPN, CDR2 SVGIG (reference sequence). Trimming shortened V by 1 base and J by 4 bases, and 10 bases separated the two germline ends. The CDR3 bases are TGTGCCTGGAGTGGCGGACACCTCTATGGCTACACCTTC. Its protein product is CAWSGGHLYGYTF.

Here the CDR3 DNA reads TGTGCCAGCAGCCAAGTTAAGTGGAGGTTGGACACTGAAGCTTTCTTT. Residues: CASSQVKWRLDTEAFF. The rearrangement links TRBV14 to TRBJ1-1, with unresolved D. CDR1 is SGHDN and CDR2 is FVKESK in the germline V gene. This CDR3 comprises 16 residues. V shed 1 base and J shed 3 bases, with 15 bases lying between them.

V gene TRBV5-1 combines with J gene TRBJ2-5; D gene uncertain. Per germline, CDR1 SGHRS and CDR2 YFSETQ. V was trimmed by 2 bases and J by 7 bases, leaving 6 bases between them. CDR3 length: 11 amino acids. The CDR3, as DNA: TGCGCCAGCAGCTTCGGACGGACCCAGTACTTC. It encodes CASSFGRTQYF.

The chain is built from TRBV9 and TRBJ1-3, with 11 bases aligning to TRBD1. CDR3 length: 15 amino acids. CDR1 is SGDLS and CDR2 is YYNGEE in the germline V gene. V lost 4 bases to trimming and J lost 3 bases; unmatched junction nucleotides: 3. The CDR3 DNA reads as TGTGCCAGCAGCTTGGGACAGGGGGATGGAAACACCATATATTTT. The encoded protein is CASSLGQGDGNTIYF.

This chain joins TRBV29-1 and TRBJ2-2; no firm D call. The CDR3 covers 12 residues. Trimming shortened V by 4 bases and J by 5 bases, and 8 bases separated the two germline ends. Germline CDR1 and CDR2: SQVTM and ANQGSEA. CDR3 protein: CSVGGSTGELFF. CDR3 bases: TGCAGCGTTGGGGGATCTACCGGGGAGCTGTTTTTT.

The chain links TRBV5-1 to TRBJ2-5; unclear D gene. This CDR3 spans 13 amino acids. V lost 4 bases and J 1 base, leaving 8 bases between the germline ends. Germline loops: CDR1 SGHRS, CDR2 YFSETQ. The CDR3 DNA reads TGCGCCAGCAGCGCTAAGATCCAAGAGACCCAGTACTTC. Protein product: CASSAKIQETQYF.

The genes are TRBV4-1 and TRBJ1-2, with D perhaps TRBD1 (6 bases). Germline lookup yields CDR1 MGHRA and CDR2 YSYEKL. The CDR3 totals 18 residues. Trimming cost V 0 bases and J 4 bases, with 21 bases left between them. The CDR3 protein is CASSQESCNPGHIYGYTF. The CDR3, as DNA: TGCGCCAGCAGCCAAGAAAGTTGCAATCCGGGACACATCTATGGCTACACCTTC.